A single T cell receptor beta chain is shown here with its context. The clone's antigen remains unknown. It has no much larger one-base neighbor in the sample; base qualities were not kept. TCR CDR3 regions were amplified from genomic DNA by multiplex PCR using the deep immunoSEQ assay. Extracted genomic DNA from each cell subset was spread evenly across all wells of several immunoSEQ 96-well plates, with each plate serving as a replicate. For sorted subsets, each replicate PCR was loaded with approximately 0.2 ug genomic DNA, equivalent to 30,000 or so T cell genomes. Purified libraries were measured with a Qubit 3.0 fluorometer, size-checked on a Bioanalyzer 2100, and measured again with the KAPA Library Quantification kit. Every immunoSEQ 96-well plate was sequenced on a separate single-read 150-cycle Illumina NextSeq 550 flow cell. Concerning the study's data processing: Because the immunoSEQ output held only junctional sequences and lacked quality scores, the filtering could not match the filtering applied to full-length reads. Sequences were annotated with PyIR, a Python wrapper for IgBLAST v1.9, and V/J genes and CDR3 were assigned using IMGT germline references. Reads with weak V/J assignments (E-value above 1e-6), missing CDR3, stop codons, out-of-frame junctions, or ambiguous translated residues were removed. A V3J clonotype was defined by an identical inferred V gene, J gene, and CDR3 amino acid sequence. To compute the percentage overlap between repertoires, the number of shared unique clonotypes was divided by the size of the smaller repertoire. Richness of each repertoire was evaluated using RTK rarefaction, the Chao1 estimator, and Recon v2.1 estimates of unobserved clonotypes. Generation probabilities for all TCRbeta clonotypes obtained by the gDNA method from a handful of donors were computed using OLGA. The table was pulled from immuneACCESS by TCRdb, which kept in-frame rearrangements only. Such tables lose some clones; where checked, under half of the loss comes from unresolved V genes, and the rest has no known cause. Clone size and V and J calls were adopted from that table, with D and trimming inferred from the DNA. For this sample the table gives 2 million to 3 million clones, of which 85% to 95% were detected only once. The top ten hold roughly 0.13% of the sample.

These data originate in a study of shared clonotypes between healthy human individuals (dated by TCRdb to 2018 to 2020). For the study in its entirety: The cohort included three men and a couple of women between 18 and 49 years of age. For each donor, three plates each were used for CD4 naive and CD4 memory, two plates were used for CD8 naive, and one plate was used for CD8 memory. To estimate repertoire size and how much clonotypes are shared between individuals, the study performed deep sequencing of blood TCR repertoires from roughly five healthy adults. To increase sequencing depth and limit assay-specific biases, TCR repertoire library preparation and sequencing were carried out by different laboratories using diverse techniques. Leukapheresis yielded between about 0.9 and 8.9 billion PBMCs per donor.

The donors were healthy, HIV-negative adults with no recently reported acute infections or vaccinations. All donors were Caucasian adults living in Nashville, Tennessee, USA. Magnetic negative selection was used to enrich CD4+ T cells, after which naive cells were positively selected on CD45RA and the negative fraction became the memory subset. Blood was collected by leukapheresis, and PBMCs were isolated by Ficoll-Histopaque density gradient centrifugation and then cryopreserved in liquid nitrogen vapor phase. Analytical flow cytometry was used to check the purity and quantity of each magnetically sorted T cell population. Genomic DNA was isolated from each sorted fraction and quantified by UV absorbance on a Nanodrop 2000c. Broader findings and caveats from the paper: Rarefaction of sorted-subset datasets indicated incomplete sequencing despite the large sequencing depth. Approximately 5% of naive CD4, 3% to 3.5% of naive CD8, approximately 2% of memory CD4, and 0.35% to 0.5% of memory CD8 clonotypes were shared across several donors. The small number of donors limited the genetic and exposure-history diversity represented. Sampling was restricted to blood, and TCR repertoires in tissues likely differ from the TCR repertoires found in blood. Based on pairwise subsampling, the degree of clonotype sharing among donors was expected to be affected by sequencing depth. Estimated clonotype richness was generally larger for naive than for memory subsets. Higher generation probabilities were observed for clonotypes shared by all four sorted-subset donors than for non-shared clonotypes.

The germline V gene (reference sequence) sets CDR1 to SEHNR and CDR2 to FQNEAQ. A distance of 16 bases separates the germline ends of V and J, which lose 5 bases and 5 bases respectively. CDR3 length: 15 amino acids, cysteine to phenylalanine. The only DNA kept is the CDR3, 45 bases in frame from the first base. The sequenced sample consisted of naive CD4+ T cells sorted from blood. The cell subset or site label on this specimen signifies: CD45RA+ positively selected. The source is a man between 18 and 29 years old in good health. The sequence is built from TRBV7-9 and TRBJ2-1, with no confident D gene call. The CDR3 loop reads CASSITPERHNEQFF. Read as DNA, the sequence is TGTGCCAGCAGCATTACCCCAGAACGTCACAATGAGCAGTTCTTC.